This T cell receptor (beta chain) was identified during a study of blood T cell repertoires in COVID-19. On the study more broadly: COVID-19 samples, acute and convalescent, were from the United States, Italy and Spain. T cells, B-cell-depleted T cells, or PBMCs provided the cDNA or gDNA that served as material.

Original processing notes: Cell counts per sample came from amplifying reference gene primers. Sequenced by immunoSEQ multiplex PCR; TCRdb stores in-frame clones only, minus some. That table furnishes V, J and clone size, whereas the DNA furnished D and trimming. Of fewer than 75,000 clones listed, about 89% are singletons. V shed 5 bases and J shed 10 bases, with 15 bases lying between them. The CDR3 has 14 residues. Germline V gene sequence: CDR1 SEHNR, CDR2 FQNEAQ (reference sequence). This clonotype was sampled from a man in his sixties with active or convalescent COVID-19. Sequenced input: peripheral blood. This chain uses TRBV7-9 with TRBJ1-6, with D tentatively TRBD1 (5 bases). The CDR3 loop is CASSPTGVGSPLHF. CDR3 DNA: TGTGCCAGCAGCCCCACGGGGGTCGGGTCACCCCTCCACTTT.